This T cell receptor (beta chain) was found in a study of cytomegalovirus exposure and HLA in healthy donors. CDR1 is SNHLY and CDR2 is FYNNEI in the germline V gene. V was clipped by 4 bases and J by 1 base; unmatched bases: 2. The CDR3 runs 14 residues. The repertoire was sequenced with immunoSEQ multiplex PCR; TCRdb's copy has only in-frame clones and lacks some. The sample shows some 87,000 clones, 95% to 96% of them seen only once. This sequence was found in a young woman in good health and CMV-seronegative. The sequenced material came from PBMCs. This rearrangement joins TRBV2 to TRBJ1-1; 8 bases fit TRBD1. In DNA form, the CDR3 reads TGTGCCAGCAGTGTGCAGGGGGCGAACACTGAAGCTTTCTTT. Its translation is CASSVQGANTEAFF.